This T cell receptor beta chain was captured in a study of T-cell reconstitution after alpha-beta-depleted transplantation in children (dated by TCRdb to about 2016). For the wider study: Using TCR repertoire profiling, the study quantitatively followed how T-cell immune reconstitution unfolded in children after TCRalphabeta/CD19-depleted allogeneic hematopoietic cell transplantation. Overall study outcomes, separate from this receptor: In some patients, the high TCRbeta diversity seen at day 60 was put down to recipient T cells and intrathymic progenitors that had survived conditioning. About two months after transplant, the apparently early recovery of alphabetaT-cell counts reportedly depended on just several hundred clones that had expanded rapidly and came from non-depleted graft cells. Over subsequent months, a decline in hyperexpanded clone frequencies was noted, and after one year, T-cell counts and TCRbeta diversity were mostly ascribed to newly produced T cells.

This clonotype showed up many times. There is no known antigen for this receptor. Within one base of it there is no much larger clone, and no base qualities were kept. The CDR3 contains 15 residues, cysteine and phenylalanine counted. Just CDR3 DNA is preserved here, 45 bases in frame from base 1. At the junction V is shortened by 1 base and J by 5 bases, with 12 bases in between. From the germline V gene, CDR1 is LGHNA and CDR2 is YNFKEQ. Library prep was done by PCR. TCRdb names Illumina HiSeq 2500 as the instrument used. TCR library preparation used molecular barcoding, with unique molecular identifiers applied to normalize quantification of the TCRbeta repertoire. TCRdb handled the public reads itself, with Q25 trimming in fastp and clone calling in MiXCR, and kept productive beta chains. Rows with a matching CDR3 protein are joined into one entry that keeps the most common DNA and genes. The sample records around 600,000 distinct CDR3 sequences, roughly 24% of which are singletons. The ten biggest clones cover around an eighth of the sample.

Taken with the paper, the label for treatment or condition translates to: allogeneic hematopoietic cell transplantation with graft depleted of TCRalphabeta T cells and CD19 B cells. TCRalphabeta/CD19-depleted allogeneic hematopoietic cell grafts were given to the transplant recipients, all of whom were children. The source is a boy in the first two years of life who had a stem cell transplant for acute myeloid leukemia, so the T cells may come from the graft donor. Sequenced material: PBMCs, mostly from graft donor cells, taken 360 days after TCRalphabeta/CD19-depleted stem cell transplant. The chain is encoded by TRBV4-2 joined to TRBJ2-1; 5 matching bases give a weak D call of TRBD1. For the CDR3, the sequence is CASSQVWQGNNEQFF. The DNA sequence is given as TGTGCCAGCAGCCAAGTGTGGCAGGGTAACAATGAGCAGTTCTTC.